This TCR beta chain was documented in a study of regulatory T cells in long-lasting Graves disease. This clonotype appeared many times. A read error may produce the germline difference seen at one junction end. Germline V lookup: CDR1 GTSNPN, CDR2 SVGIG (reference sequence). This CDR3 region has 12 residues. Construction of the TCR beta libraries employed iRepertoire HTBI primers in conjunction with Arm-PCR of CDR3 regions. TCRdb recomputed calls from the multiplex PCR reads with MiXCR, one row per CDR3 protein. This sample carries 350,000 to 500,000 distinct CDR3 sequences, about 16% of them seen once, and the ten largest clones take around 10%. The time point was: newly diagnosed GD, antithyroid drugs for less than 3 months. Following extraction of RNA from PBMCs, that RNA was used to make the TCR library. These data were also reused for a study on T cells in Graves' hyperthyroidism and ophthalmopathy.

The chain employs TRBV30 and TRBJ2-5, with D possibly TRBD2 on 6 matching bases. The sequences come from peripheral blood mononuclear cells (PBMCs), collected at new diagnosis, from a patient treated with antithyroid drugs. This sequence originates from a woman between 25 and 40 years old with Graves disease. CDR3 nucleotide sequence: TGTGCCTGGGGGGACTTAGAAGAGACCCAATACTTC. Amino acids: CAWGDLEETQYF.